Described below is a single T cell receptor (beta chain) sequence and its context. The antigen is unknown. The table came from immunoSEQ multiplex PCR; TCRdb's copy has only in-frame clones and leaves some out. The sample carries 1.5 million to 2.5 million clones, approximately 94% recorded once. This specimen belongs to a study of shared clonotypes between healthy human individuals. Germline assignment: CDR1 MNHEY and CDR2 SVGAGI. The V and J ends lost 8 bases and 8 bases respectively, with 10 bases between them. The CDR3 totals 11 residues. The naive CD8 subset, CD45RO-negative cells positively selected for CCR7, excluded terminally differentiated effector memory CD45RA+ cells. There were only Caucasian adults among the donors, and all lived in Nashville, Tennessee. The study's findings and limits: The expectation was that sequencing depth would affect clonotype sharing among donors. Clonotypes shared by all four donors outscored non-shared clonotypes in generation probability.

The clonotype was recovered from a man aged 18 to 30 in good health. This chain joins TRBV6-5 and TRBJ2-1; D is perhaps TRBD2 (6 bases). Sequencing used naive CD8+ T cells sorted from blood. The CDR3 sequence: CASRTIHEQFF. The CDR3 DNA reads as TGTGCCAGCCGGACTATTCATGAGCAGTTCTTC.